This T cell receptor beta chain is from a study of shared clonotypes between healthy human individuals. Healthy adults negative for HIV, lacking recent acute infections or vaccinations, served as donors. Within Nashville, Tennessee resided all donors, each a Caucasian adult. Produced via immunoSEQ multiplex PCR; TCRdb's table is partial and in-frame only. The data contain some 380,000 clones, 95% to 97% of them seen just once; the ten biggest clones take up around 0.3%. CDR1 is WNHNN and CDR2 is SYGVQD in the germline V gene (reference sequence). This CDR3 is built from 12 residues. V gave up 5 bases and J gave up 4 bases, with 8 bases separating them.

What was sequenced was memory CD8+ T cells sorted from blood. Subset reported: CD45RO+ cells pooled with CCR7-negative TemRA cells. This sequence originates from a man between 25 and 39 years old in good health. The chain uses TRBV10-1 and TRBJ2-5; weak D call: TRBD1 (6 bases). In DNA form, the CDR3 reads TGCGCCAGCAGTACAGGGACAGAGACCCAGTACTTC. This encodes CASSTGTETQYF.